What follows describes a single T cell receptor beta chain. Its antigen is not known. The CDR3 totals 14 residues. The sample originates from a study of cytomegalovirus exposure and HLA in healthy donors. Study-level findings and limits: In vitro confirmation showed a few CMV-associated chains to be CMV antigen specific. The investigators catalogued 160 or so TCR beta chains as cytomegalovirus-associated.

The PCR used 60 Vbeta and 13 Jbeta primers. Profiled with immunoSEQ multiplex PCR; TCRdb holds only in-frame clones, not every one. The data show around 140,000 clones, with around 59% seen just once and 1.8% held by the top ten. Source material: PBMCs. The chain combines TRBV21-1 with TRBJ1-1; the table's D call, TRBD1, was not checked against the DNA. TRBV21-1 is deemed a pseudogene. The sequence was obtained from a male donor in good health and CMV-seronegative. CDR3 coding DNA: TGTGCCAGCAGCTCCCGGGACAACCAAACTGAAGCTTTCTTT. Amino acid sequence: CASSSRDNQTEAFF.